The 20 T cell receptor beta chains in this list originate from one sample, sequenced in a study of OX40 agonist ivuxolimab in advanced cancers. Clones were read by immunoSEQ multiplex PCR, and TCRdb kept only the in-frame ones, dropping some. The table shows 57,000 or so clones, with over 80% occurring only once. The source material was CD4+ or CD8+ T cells sorted from blood, sampled in a trial of the OX40 agonist ivuxolimab. These TCRs come from an adult with an advanced solid tumor such as melanoma, head and neck, liver or kidney cancer.

Only one count was recorded for this clone. The gene calls are TRBV5-1 and TRBJ2-3; 16 bases map to TRBD2. V gave up 0 bases and J gave up 4 bases; unmatched junction bases: 11. CDR1 and CDR2 from the germline V gene are SGHRS and YFSETQ. The CDR3 is made up of 20 amino acids. CDR3 sequence: CASSLAGTSGGVDAPDTQYF. The CDR3, as DNA: TGCGCCAGCAGCTTGGCCGGGACTAGCGGGGGGGTCGATGCCCCAGATACGCAGTATTTT.

This chain links TRBV4-2 with TRBJ1-6; a weak D match, TRBD1 (5 bases). Trimming cost V 1 base and J 10 bases, with 11 bases left between them. This CDR3 has 14 amino acids. CDR1 is LGHNA, CDR2 YNFKEQ, per germline. For the CDR3, the DNA is TGTGCCAGCAGCCAAGGTGGGGGACGGTCACCCCTCCACTTT. This codes for CASSQGGGRSPLHF.

The chain is built from TRBV7-9 and TRBJ2-5; D possibly corresponds to TRBD2 (5 bases). Germline V gene sequence: CDR1 SEHNR, CDR2 FQNEAQ (reference sequence). This CDR3 is 13 amino acids long. V dropped 5 bases and J dropped 2 bases, with 9 bases sitting between them. The CDR3 DNA reads as TGTGCCAGCAGCATCCCGGGACAAGAGACCCAGTACTTC. Residues: CASSIPGQETQYF. Full variable domain (remainder filled in from reference TRBV7-9 and TRBJ2-5): DTGVSQNPRHKITKRGQNVTFRCDPISEHNRLYWYRQTLGQGPEFLTYFQNEAQLEKSRLLSDRFSAERPKGSFSTLEIQRTEQGDSAMYLCASSIPGQETQYFGPGTRLLVL.

The CDR3 bases are TGTGCCAGCAGCTTGGATACTCGTTTAGAGACCCAGTACTTC. It translates to CASSLDTRLETQYF. This sequence joins TRBV5-4 and TRBJ2-5; D not certain. Between the trimmed V and J ends, which lost 0 bases and 4 bases, there was a span of 10 bases. This CDR3 is built from 14 residues. Germline lookup yields CDR1 SGHNT and CDR2 YYREEE (reference sequence).

This clone has just one count. V is TRBV7-9 and J is TRBJ1-2; D is unresolved. CDR3 length equals 14 residues. Germline assignment: CDR1 SEHNR and CDR2 FQNEAQ (reference sequence). Trimming took off 5 bases at V and 3 bases at J, with 13 bases between the two ends. The CDR3 loop reads CASSPTARYYGYTF. CDR3 DNA sequence: TGTGCCAGCAGCCCGACCGCCCGGTACTATGGCTACACCTTC.

The chain employs TRBV11-2 and TRBJ2-5, with 13 nucleotides matching TRBD2. The CDR3 runs 17 residues. The germline gives CDR1 SGHAT, CDR2 FQNNGV. V lost 4 bases to trimming and J lost 0 bases; unmatched junction nucleotides: 5. The CDR3 loop is CASSSGLAGVYQETQYF. The CDR3 DNA reads TGTGCCAGCAGCTCCGGACTAGCGGGGGTCTACCAAGAGACCCAGTACTTC.

The V and J genes are TRBV29-1 and TRBJ2-2, with TRBD1 matching 9 bases. With 8 bases clipped from V and 2 bases from J, the junction kept 6 bases outside the gene matches. Germline V CDR1 and CDR2: SQVTM, ANQGSEA. CDR3 length: 14 amino acids. CDR3 DNA: TGCAGCACCCGACAGGGGGGAAACACCGGGGAGCTGTTTTTT. Its translation is CSTRQGGNTGELFF.

This clone was found a few times. The rearrangement joins TRBV19 to TRBJ2-7; 9 nucleotides line up with TRBD1. The germline V gene encodes CDR1 LNHDA and CDR2 SQIVND (reference sequence). The CDR3 has 16 residues. Unmatched junction bases numbered 11, after V lost 3 bases and J lost 5 bases. The DNA for the CDR3 is TGTGCCAGTAGTATTTCTCGGGACAGGGCCTTCCACGAGCAGTACTTC. As protein: CASSISRDRAFHEQYF. The full variable domain, with the rest looked up from reference TRBV19 and TRBJ2-7, is DGGITQSPKYLFRKEGQNVTLSCEQNLNHDAMYWYRQDPGQGLRLIYYSQIVNDFQKGDIAEGYSVSREKKESFPLTVTSAQKNPTAFYLCASSISRDRAFHEQYFGPGTRLTVT.

The chain carries TRBV10-3 and TRBJ1-1, with D unresolved. Germline loops: CDR1 ENHRY, CDR2 SYGVKD. The V end was cut by 4 bases, the J end by 8 bases, with 14 bases between. CDR3 size: 13 residues. CDR3 in amino acids: CAISAPSETEAFF. DNA of the CDR3: TGTGCCATCAGTGCCCCGTCAGAAACCGAAGCTTTCTTT.

V and J are TRBV4-1 and TRBJ2-5; D may be TRBD1 or TRBD2 (6 bases each). This CDR3 is built from 14 residues. Germline V lookup: CDR1 MGHRA, CDR2 YSYEKL. Trimming removed 0 bases from V and 6 bases from J, with 11 bases in between. DNA for the CDR3: TGCGCCAGCAGCCAAGATACGGGGGCGAAGACCCAGTACTTC. It specifies CASSQDTGAKTQYF.

This chain joins TRBV6-1 and TRBJ1-5; tentative D call: TRBD1 (5 bases). The CDR3 runs to 13 residues. Germline V gene lookup returns CDR1 MNHNS and CDR2 SASEGT. V lost 9 bases and J lost 3, with 12 bases in between. The chain's CDR3 is CASTRQFNQPQHF. CDR3 nucleotides: TGTGCCAGTACTCGACAGTTCAATCAGCCCCAGCATTTT.

The chain links TRBV5-1 to TRBJ2-1; the match to TRBD1 covers 7 bases. V dropped 4 bases and J dropped 7; count of bases not matched to a gene: 11. Germline V gene lookup returns CDR1 SGHRS and CDR2 YFSETQ. The CDR3 is 15 amino acids. The CDR3 protein is CASSLGQWGRNEQFF. The CDR3 bases are TGCGCCAGCAGCCTGGGACAGTGGGGCCGAAATGAGCAGTTCTTC.

The gene calls are TRBV28 and TRBJ1-1; D is undetermined. The germline V gene has CDR1 MDHEN and CDR2 SYDVKM. CDR3 size: 12 residues. Trimming removed 1 base from V and 8 bases from J, with 8 bases in between. This CDR3 reads CASSLFTTEAFF. The DNA for the CDR3 is TGTGCCAGCAGTTTATTCACTACGGAAGCTTTCTTT.

This clone was detected only once. This sequence joins TRBV5-4 and TRBJ2-1; D gene uncertain. V gave up 3 bases and J gave up 8 bases, with 12 bases separating them. This CDR3 has 13 residues. The germline V gene encodes CDR1 SGHNT and CDR2 YYREEE (reference sequence). CDR3 loop: CASSSNLEYEQFF. The DNA of the CDR3 is TGTGCCAGCAGCTCGAATCTAGAGTATGAGCAGTTCTTC.

This clone was observed a few times. The V and J genes are TRBV12-5 and TRBJ1-6; D gene uncertain. V was pared by 0 bases and J by 5 bases, with 14 bases between. The CDR3 is 17 amino acids. Germline-derived CDR1 and CDR2 are LGHNT and FRNRAP. CDR3 DNA sequence: TGTGCTAGTGGTTTGGTCGCAACAAAGGCCGATAATTCACCCCTCCACTTT. Amino acid sequence: CASGLVATKADNSPLHF.

This sequence joins TRBV19 and TRBJ2-7, with D maybe TRBD1 (6 bases). Germline CDR1 and CDR2: LNHDA and SQIVND (reference sequence). This CDR3 has 13 amino acids. V was trimmed by 6 bases and J by 0 bases, leaving 9 bases between them. CDR3 region: CASRAGASYEQYF. In DNA, the CDR3 is TGTGCCAGTAGGGCAGGGGCCTCCTACGAGCAGTACTTC.

The chain uses TRBV11-2 and TRBJ2-7; D gene uncertain. This CDR3 spans 13 amino acids. From germline, CDR1 is SGHAT and CDR2 FQNNGV. Trimming removed 1 base at V and 2 bases at J, with 6 bases between. The CDR3 DNA sequence: TGTGCCAGCAGCTTAGGTCCCCCCTACGAGCAGTACTTC. Protein product: CASSLGPPYEQYF.

The rearrangement uses TRBV10-3 and TRBJ2-6; perhaps TRBD1 as D (6 bases). V was pared by 3 bases and J by 8 bases, with 14 bases between. This CDR3 is built from 15 residues. Germline loops: CDR1 ENHRY, CDR2 SYGVKD. The CDR3 region has the DNA TGTGCCATCAGTGACTCCCGAGGGGGACCCAACGTCCTGACTTTC. Its translation is CAISDSRGGPNVLTF.

In nucleotides, the CDR3 is TGTGCCAGTAGAAGGGCGGGAAGCACAGATACGCAGTATTTT. This codes for CASRRAGSTDTQYF. This chain uses TRBV19 with TRBJ2-3; a weak D match, TRBD2 (6 bases). Germline-derived CDR1 and CDR2 are LNHDA and SQIVND (reference sequence). V lost 6 bases and J 0 bases, leaving 10 bases between the germline ends. The CDR3 extends over 14 amino acids.

The CDR3 loop is CASSLAVGNQPQHF. The CDR3 region has the DNA TGTGCCAGCAGCTTAGCAGTGGGCAATCAGCCCCAGCATTTT. The chain links TRBV11-2 to TRBJ1-5, with D hard to call. This CDR3 is 14 amino acids long. Germline V gene lookup returns CDR1 SGHAT and CDR2 FQNNGV. Trimming removed 1 base at V and 2 bases at J, with 6 bases between. The full variable domain, completed using reference TRBV11-2 and TRBJ1-5, is EAGVAQSPRYKIIEKRQSVAFWCNPISGHATLYWYQQILGQGPKLLIQFQNNGVVDDSQLPKDRFSAERLKGVDSTLKIQPAKLEDSAVYLCASSLAVGNQPQHFGDGTRLSIL.